This T cell receptor (beta chain) was recorded in a study of cytomegalovirus exposure and HLA in healthy donors. The ends were cut back, 1 base at V and 15 bases at J, with 17 bases in the middle. Germline CDR1 and CDR2: SGHDT and YYEEEE. CDR3 length equals 14 residues. Researchers ran the PCR with 60 Vbeta and 13 Jbeta primers. Using immunoSEQ multiplex PCR, the repertoire was profiled, and TCRdb retains in-frame clones only, with some absent. Among 180,000 or so clones, around 75% were seen once, and the ten largest hold about 2.7%. This clonotype was sampled from a male donor in good health and CMV-seronegative. Sequencing was performed on PBMCs. V usage is TRBV5-6 and J usage is TRBJ1-6, with a possible D match to TRBD1 (5 bases). The CDR3 spells CASSLTRGGTVLHF. The CDR3, as DNA: TGTGCCAGCAGCTTGACTAGGGGAGGGACTGTCCTCCACTTT.